The text below deals with one T cell receptor (gamma chain). Antigen unknown. The CDR3 runs to 14 residues. Germline CDR1 VINAFY, CDR2 YDVSNSKD. V was pared by 0 bases and J by 10 bases, with 12 bases of the junction left unmatched. This specimen comes from a study of Vδ1+ human thymocytes. The template was reverse-transcribed extracted RNA. CDR3 amplicons came from multiplex PCR with pooled V-gene forward and constant-region reverse primers. TCRdb fed the multiplex PCR reads to CATT. This sample has 8,500 to 13,000 gamma-chain clones; about 46% occur once, and the top ten carry 2%. Points from the study as a whole: In the thymus, TRG and TRD repertoires looked highly polyclonal with Gaussian CDR3 lengths.

The chain joins TRGV5 to TRGJ1 or TRGJ2. The J gene is absent in TCRdb and was assigned here via DNA matching to germline. The source of this sequence is a boy younger than two who had congenital heart surgery. Sequencing was carried out using Vdelta1+ gamma-delta thymocytes from the thymus. As to subset: FACS-sorted CD3+ TCRalphabeta- TCRVdelta1+ TCRVdelta2- thymocytes. The CDR3 region is CATWDRPQFRKKLF. The CDR3 coding sequence is TGTGCCACCTGGGACAGGCCCCAGTTTAGGAAGAAACTCTTT.